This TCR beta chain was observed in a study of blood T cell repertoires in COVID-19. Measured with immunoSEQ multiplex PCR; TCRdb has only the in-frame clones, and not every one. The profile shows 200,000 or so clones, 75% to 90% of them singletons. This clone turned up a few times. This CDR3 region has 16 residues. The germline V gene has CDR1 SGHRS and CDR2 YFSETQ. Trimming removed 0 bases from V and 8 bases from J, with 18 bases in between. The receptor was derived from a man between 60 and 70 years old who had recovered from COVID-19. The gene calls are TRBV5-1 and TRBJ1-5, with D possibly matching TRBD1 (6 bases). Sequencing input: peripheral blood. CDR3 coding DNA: TGCGCCAGCAGCTTGGCCGGGACAAACCCTTCGGAGCCCCAGCATTTT. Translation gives CASSLAGTNPSEPQHF. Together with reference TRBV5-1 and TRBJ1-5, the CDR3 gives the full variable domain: KAGVTQTPRYLIKTRGQQVTLSCSPISGHRSVSWYQQTPGQGLQFLFEYFSETQRNKGNFPGRFSGRQFSNSRSEMNVSTLELGDSALYLCASSLAGTNPSEPQHFGDGTRLSIL.